This T cell receptor beta chain was recorded in a study of T cells in Graves' hyperthyroidism and ophthalmopathy. The CDR3 regions of TCR beta were amplified from RNA transcripts. The TCR CDR3 was amplified in a first-round RT-PCR using the HTBI primer set. One entry per CDR3 protein, called by TCRdb with MiXCR from the multiplex PCR reads. The sample carries about 270,000 distinct CDR3 sequences, about 20% recorded once. A few counts support this clonotype. This receptor was obtained from a man aged 25 to 45 with Graves' ophthalmopathy. Material: blood.

The CDR3 coding sequence is TGCAGTGCTAGAGATTTTGCAGGGAGTGCTAATGAAAAACTGTTTTTT. It encodes CSARDFAGSANEKLFF. This chain links TRBV20-1 with TRBJ1-4, with D possibly TRBD1 on 5 matching bases. Trimming took 0 bases from V and 3 from J, leaving 14 bases between them. CDR1 is DFQATT and CDR2 is SNEGSKA in the germline V gene (reference sequence). The CDR3 sequence is 16 residues long.